This T cell receptor (beta chain) was recovered during a study of blood T cell repertoires in COVID-19. Per the original data handling: Counts of nucleated cells, estimated from reference gene primer amplification, were obtained. Profiling relied on immunoSEQ multiplex PCR, and the TCRdb table lists in-frame clones only, not all of them. That table is the source of V, J and clone size, and D and trimming were worked out from the DNA. The profile covers hundreds of thousands of clones, with 75% to 90% appearing a single time and about 12% taken by the ten largest. V lost 4 bases and J lost 4; bases outside the gene matches: 6. This CDR3 comprises 16 residues. The germline gives CDR1 SGDLS, CDR2 YYNGEE.

The chain recombines TRBV9 with TRBJ2-1, with TRBD2 identical over 12 bases. The source is a woman aged 60 to 75 with acute or convalescent COVID-19. Sample: peripheral blood. The CDR3 DNA follows: TGTGCCAGCAGCCCCGCCGGGACTAGCGGGTACAATGAGCAGTTCTTC. Amino acid sequence: CASSPAGTSGYNEQFF.